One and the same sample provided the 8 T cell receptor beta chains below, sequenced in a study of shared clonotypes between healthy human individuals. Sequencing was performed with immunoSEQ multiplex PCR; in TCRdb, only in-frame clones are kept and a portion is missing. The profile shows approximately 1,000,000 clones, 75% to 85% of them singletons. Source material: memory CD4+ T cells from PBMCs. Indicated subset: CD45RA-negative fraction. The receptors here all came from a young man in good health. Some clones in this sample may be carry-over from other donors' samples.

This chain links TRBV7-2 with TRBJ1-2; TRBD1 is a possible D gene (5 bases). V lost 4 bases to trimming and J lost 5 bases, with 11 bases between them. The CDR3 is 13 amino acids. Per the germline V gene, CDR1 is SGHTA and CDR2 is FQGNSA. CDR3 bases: TGTGCCAGCAGCTCCTCAGGGATTTATGGCTACACCTTC. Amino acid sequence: CASSSSGIYGYTF.

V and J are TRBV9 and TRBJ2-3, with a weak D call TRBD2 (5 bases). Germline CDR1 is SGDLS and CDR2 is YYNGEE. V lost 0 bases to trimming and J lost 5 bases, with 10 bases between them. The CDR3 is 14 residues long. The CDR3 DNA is TGTGCCAGCAGCGTAGACGGGAAAGGAGATACGCAGTATTTT. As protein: CASSVDGKGDTQYF.

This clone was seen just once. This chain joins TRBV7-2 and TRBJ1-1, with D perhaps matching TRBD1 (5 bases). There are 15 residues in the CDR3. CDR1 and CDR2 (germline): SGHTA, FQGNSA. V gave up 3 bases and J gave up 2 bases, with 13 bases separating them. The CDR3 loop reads CASSFPRGLNTEAFF. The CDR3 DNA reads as TGTGCCAGCAGCTTCCCGAGGGGCCTCAACACTGAAGCTTTCTTT.

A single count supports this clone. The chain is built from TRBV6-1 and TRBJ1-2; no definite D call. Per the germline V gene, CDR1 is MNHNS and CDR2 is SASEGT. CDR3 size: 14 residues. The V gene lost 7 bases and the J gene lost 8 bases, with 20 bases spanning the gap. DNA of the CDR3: TGTGCCAGCATGAATAGACCGGGCTGGCGCGGCTACACCTTC. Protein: CASMNRPGWRGYTF.

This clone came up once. Here the CDR3 DNA reads TGTGCCAGCAGCTTCGCAGGCACCTACGAGCAGTACTTC. This encodes CASSFAGTYEQYF. The J gene is TRBJ2-7, the V gene TRBV11-2; D remains unclear. With 3 bases removed from V and 2 bases from J, the gap between germline ends came to 8 bases. Germline V CDR1 and CDR2: SGHAT, FQNNGV. The CDR3 is 13 amino acids.

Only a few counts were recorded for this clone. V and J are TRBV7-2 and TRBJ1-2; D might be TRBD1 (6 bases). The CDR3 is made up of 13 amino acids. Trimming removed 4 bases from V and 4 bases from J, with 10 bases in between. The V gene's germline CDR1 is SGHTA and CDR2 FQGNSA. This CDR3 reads CASSSGQLYGYTF. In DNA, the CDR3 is TGTGCCAGCAGCTCCGGACAGCTCTATGGCTACACCTTC.

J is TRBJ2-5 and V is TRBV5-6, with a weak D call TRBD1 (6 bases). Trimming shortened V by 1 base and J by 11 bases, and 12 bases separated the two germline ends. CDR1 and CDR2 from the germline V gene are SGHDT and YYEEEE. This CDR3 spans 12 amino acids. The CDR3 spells CASSLLEGEQYF. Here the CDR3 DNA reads TGTGCCAGCAGCTTGCTCGAGGGGGAGCAGTACTTC.

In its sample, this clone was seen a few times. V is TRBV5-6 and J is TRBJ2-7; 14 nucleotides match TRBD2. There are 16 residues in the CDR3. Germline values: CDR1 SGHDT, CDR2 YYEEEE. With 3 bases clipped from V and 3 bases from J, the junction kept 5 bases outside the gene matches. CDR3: CASSWGTSGSRYEQYF. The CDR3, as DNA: TGTGCCAGCAGCTGGGGGACTAGCGGGAGCCGCTACGAGCAGTACTTC.